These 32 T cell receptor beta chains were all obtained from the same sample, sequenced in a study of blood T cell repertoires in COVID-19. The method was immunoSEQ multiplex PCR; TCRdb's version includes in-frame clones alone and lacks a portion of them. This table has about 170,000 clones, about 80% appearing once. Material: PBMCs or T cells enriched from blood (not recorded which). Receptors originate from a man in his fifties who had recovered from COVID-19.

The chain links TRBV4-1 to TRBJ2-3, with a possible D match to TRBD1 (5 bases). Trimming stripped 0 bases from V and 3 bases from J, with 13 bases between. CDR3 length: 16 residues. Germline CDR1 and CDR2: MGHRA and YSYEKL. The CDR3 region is CASSQDRAGPTDTQYF. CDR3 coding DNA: TGCGCCAGCAGCCAAGATCGGGCAGGGCCTACAGATACGCAGTATTTT.

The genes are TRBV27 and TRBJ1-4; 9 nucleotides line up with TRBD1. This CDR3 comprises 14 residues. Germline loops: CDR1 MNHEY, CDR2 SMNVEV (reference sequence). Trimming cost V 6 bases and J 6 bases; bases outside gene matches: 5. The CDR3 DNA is TGTGCCAGCAGACCCGGGACAGGGTATGAAAAACTGTTTTTT. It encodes CASRPGTGYEKLFF. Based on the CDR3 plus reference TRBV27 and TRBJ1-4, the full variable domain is EAQVTQNPRYLITVTGKKLTVTCSQNMNHEYMSWYRQDPGLGLRQIYYSMNVEVTDKGDVPEGYKVSRKEKRNFPLILESPSPNQTSLYFCASRPGTGYEKLFFGSGTQLSVL.

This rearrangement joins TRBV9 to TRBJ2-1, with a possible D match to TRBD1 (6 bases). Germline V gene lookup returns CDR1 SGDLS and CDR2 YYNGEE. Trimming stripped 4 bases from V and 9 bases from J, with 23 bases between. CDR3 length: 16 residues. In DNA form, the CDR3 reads TGTGCCAGCAGCCCGACGGTCGGTGGGGGCCAGAGTGAGCAGTTCTTC. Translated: CASSPTVGGGQSEQFF.

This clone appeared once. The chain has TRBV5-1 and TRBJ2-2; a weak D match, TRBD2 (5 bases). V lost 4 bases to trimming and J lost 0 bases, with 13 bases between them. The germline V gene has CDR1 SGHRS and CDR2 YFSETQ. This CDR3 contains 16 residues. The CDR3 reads CASSASLVSNTGELFF. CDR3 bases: TGCGCCAGCAGCGCGTCACTAGTTTCGAACACCGGGGAGCTGTTTTTT. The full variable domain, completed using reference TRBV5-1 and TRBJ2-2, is KAGVTQTPRYLIKTRGQQVTLSCSPISGHRSVSWYQQTPGQGLQFLFEYFSETQRNKGNFPGRFSGRQFSNSRSEMNVSTLELGDSALYLCASSASLVSNTGELFFGEGSRLTVL.

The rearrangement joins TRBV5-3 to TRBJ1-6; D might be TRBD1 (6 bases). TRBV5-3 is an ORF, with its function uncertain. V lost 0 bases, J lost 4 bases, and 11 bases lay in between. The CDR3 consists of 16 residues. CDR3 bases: TGTGCCAGAAGCTTGGTGGGGGCCGGGTATAATTCACCCCTCCACTTT. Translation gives CARSLVGAGYNSPLHF.

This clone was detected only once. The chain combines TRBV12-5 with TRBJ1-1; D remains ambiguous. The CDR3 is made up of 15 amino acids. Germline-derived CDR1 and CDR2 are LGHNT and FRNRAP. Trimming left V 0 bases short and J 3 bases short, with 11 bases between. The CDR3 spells CASGLVQLVDTEAFF. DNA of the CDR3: TGTGCTAGTGGTTTGGTACAGTTGGTGGACACTGAAGCTTTCTTT.

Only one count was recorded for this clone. The CDR3 loop is CASSFPTDRGLNQPQHF. CDR3 sequence (DNA): TGTGCCAGCAGCTTCCCCACGGACAGGGGGCTCAATCAGCCCCAGCATTTT. This chain connects TRBV12-1 to TRBJ1-5; the tabulated D call, TRBD1, remains unverified against the DNA. TRBV12-1 is flagged as a pseudogene. CDR3 length equals 17 residues.

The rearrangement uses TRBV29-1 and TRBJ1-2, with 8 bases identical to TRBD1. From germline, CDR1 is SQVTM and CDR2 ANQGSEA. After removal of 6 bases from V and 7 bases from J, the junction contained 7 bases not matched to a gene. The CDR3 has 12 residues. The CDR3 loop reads CSVDRVLGGYTF. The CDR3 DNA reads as TGCAGCGTGGACAGGGTGTTAGGTGGCTACACCTTC.

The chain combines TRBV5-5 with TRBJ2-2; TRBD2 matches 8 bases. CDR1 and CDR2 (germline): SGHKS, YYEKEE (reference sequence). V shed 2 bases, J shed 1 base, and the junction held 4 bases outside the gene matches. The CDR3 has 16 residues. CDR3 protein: CASSFFAGGNTGELFF. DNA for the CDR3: TGTGCCAGCAGCTTCTTTGCGGGGGGGAACACCGGGGAGCTGTTTTTT.

The CDR3 nucleotides are TGTGCCAGCAGCTGGAGGACGGGCACTGAAGCTTTCTTT. It specifies CASSWRTGTEAFF. J is TRBJ1-1 and V is TRBV11-2; D remains unclear. This CDR3 contains 13 residues. Germline V gene lookup returns CDR1 SGHAT and CDR2 FQNNGV. Trimming shortened V by 4 bases and J by 4 bases, and 10 bases separated the two germline ends.

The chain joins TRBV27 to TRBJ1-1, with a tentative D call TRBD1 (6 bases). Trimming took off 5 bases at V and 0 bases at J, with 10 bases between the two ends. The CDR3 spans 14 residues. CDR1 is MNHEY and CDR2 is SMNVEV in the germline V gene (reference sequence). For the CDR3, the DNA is TGTGCCAGCAGTACTCAGGGGCTGAACACTGAAGCTTTCTTT. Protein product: CASSTQGLNTEAFF.

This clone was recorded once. CDR3 nucleotide sequence: TGTGCCAGCAGTTATTACGGGAGCACAGATACGCAGTATTTT. Its translation is CASSYYGSTDTQYF. The rearrangement links TRBV6-2 or TRBV6-3 to TRBJ2-3; D unresolved. V was trimmed by 3 bases and J by 0 bases, leaving 7 bases between them. Per germline, CDR1 MNHEY and CDR2 SVGEGT. This CDR3 has 14 residues.

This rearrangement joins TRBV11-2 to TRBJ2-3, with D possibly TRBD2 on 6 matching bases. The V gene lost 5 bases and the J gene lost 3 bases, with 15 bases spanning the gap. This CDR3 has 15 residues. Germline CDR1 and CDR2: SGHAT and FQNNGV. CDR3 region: CASSQLALKTDTQYF. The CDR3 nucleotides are TGTGCCAGCAGCCAACTAGCCTTAAAGACAGATACGCAGTATTTT.

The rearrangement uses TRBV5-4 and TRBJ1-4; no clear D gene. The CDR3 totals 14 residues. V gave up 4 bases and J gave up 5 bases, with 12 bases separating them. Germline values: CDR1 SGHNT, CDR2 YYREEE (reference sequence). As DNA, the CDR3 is TGTGCCAGCAGCCTCTCGGGGAGGAATGAAAAACTGTTTTTT. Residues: CASSLSGRNEKLFF.

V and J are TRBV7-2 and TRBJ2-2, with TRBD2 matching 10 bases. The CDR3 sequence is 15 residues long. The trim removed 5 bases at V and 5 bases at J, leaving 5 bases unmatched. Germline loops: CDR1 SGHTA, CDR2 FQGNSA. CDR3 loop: CASSLILAGTGELFF. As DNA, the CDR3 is TGTGCCAGCAGCCTGATACTAGCGGGGACCGGGGAGCTGTTTTTT.

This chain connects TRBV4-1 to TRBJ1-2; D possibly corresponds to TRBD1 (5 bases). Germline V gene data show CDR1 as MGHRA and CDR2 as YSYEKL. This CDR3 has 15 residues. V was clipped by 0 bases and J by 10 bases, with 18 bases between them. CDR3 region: CASSQDWQNRRPYTF. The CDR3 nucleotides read TGCGCCAGCAGCCAAGATTGGCAGAACAGGCGTCCCTACACCTTC.

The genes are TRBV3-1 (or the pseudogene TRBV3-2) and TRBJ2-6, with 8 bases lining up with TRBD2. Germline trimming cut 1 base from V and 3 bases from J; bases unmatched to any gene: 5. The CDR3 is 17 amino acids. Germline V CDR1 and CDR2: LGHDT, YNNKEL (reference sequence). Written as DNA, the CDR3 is TGTGCCAGCAGCCAAGGGCGGGGGGCCCGTGGGGCCAACGTCCTGACTTTC. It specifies CASSQGRGARGANVLTF.

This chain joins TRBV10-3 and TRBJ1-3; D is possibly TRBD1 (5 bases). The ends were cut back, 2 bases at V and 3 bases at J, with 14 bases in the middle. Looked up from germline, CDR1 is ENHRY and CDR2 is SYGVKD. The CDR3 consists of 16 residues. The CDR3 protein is CAISENIGTGGNTIYF. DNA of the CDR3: TGTGCCATCAGTGAGAATATAGGGACTGGTGGAAACACCATATATTTT.

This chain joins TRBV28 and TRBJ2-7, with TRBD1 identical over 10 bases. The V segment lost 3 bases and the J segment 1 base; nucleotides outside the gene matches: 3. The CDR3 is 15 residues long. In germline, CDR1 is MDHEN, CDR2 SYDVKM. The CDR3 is CASSFLGQGSYEQYF. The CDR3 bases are TGTGCCAGCAGTTTCTTGGGACAGGGGTCCTACGAGCAGTACTTC.

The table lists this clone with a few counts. DNA of the CDR3: TGTGCCACTCGGACAAGGGTAAACACCGGGGAGCTGTTTTTT. Protein: CATRTRVNTGELFF. V and J are TRBV6-5 and TRBJ2-2, with D maybe TRBD1 (5 bases). This CDR3 spans 14 amino acids. Per the germline V gene, CDR1 is MNHEY and CDR2 is SVGAGI. Trimming took 10 bases from V and 2 from J, leaving 14 bases between them.

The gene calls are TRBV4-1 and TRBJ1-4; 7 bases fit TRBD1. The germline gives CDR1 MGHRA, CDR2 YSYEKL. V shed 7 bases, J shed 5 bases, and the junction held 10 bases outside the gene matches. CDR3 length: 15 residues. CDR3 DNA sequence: TGCGCCAGCACCGAAACACAGGGGCGCAATGAAAAACTGTTTTTT. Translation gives CASTETQGRNEKLFF.

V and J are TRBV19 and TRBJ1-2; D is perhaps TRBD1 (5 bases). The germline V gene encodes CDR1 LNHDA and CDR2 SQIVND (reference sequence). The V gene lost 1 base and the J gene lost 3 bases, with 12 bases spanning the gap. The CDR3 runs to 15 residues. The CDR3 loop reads CASSIGAGSDYGYTF. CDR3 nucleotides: TGTGCCAGTAGTATAGGGGCAGGGTCGGACTATGGCTACACCTTC.

Here the CDR3 DNA reads TGCGCCAGCAGCTTGGCCGCGCTAGAACCAACCTACGAGCAGTACTTC. Its translation is CASSLAALEPTYEQYF. The chain carries TRBV5-1 and TRBJ2-7; D is unclear. The CDR3 extends over 16 amino acids. Germline CDR1 and CDR2: SGHRS and YFSETQ. The V and J ends lost 0 bases and 2 bases respectively, with 15 bases between them.

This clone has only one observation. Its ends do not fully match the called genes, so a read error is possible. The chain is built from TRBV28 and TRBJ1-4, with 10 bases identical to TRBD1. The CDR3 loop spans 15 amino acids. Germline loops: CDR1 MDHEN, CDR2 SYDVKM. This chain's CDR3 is CASSLSGQGYEKLFF. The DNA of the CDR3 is TGTGCCAGCAGCTTATCGGGACAGGGGTATGAAAAACTGTTTTTT.

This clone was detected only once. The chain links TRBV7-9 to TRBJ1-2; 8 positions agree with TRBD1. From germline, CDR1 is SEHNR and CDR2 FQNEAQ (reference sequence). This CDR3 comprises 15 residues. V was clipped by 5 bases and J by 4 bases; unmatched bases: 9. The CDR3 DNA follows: TGTGCCAGCAGCCGGGGACAGGCCCCACTCTATGGCTACACCTTC. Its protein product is CASSRGQAPLYGYTF.

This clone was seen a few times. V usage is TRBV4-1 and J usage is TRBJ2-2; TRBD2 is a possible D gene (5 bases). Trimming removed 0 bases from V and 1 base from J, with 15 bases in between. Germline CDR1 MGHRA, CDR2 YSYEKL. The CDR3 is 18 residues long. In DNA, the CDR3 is TGCGCCAGCAGCCAAGAAACGGTCGGAGGCCGGAACACCGGGGAGCTGTTTTTT. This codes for CASSQETVGGRNTGELFF.

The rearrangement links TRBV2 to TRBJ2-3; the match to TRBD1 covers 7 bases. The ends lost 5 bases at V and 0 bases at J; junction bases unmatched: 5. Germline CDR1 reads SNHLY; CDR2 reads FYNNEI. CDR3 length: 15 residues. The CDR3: CASSFGTASTDTQYF. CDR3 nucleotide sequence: TGTGCCAGCAGTTTTGGGACAGCTAGCACAGATACGCAGTATTTT.

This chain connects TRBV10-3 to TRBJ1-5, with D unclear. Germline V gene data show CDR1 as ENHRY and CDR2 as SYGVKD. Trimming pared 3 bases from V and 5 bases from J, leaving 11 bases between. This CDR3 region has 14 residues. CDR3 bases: TGTGCCATCAGTGAAGCAGTTCGGGATCAGCCCCAGCATTTT. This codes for CAISEAVRDQPQHF.

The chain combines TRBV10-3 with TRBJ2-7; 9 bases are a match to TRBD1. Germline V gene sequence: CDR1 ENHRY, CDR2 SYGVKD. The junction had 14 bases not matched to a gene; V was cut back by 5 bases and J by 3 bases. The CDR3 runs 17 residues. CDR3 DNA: TGTGCCATCAGTACAATCTTACAGGGGGCCGTCAGCTACGAGCAGTACTTC. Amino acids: CAISTILQGAVSYEQYF.

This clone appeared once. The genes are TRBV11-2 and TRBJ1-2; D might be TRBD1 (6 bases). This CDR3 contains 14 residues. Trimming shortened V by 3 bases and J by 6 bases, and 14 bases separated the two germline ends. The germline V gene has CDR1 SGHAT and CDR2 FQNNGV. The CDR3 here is CASSFDRLGDGYTF. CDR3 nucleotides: TGTGCCAGCAGCTTCGACAGGTTGGGGGATGGCTACACCTTC.

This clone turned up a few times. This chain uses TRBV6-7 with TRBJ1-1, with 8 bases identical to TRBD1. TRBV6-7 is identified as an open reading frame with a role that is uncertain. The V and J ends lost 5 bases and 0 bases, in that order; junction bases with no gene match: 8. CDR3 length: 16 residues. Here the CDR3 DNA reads TGTGCCAGCAGTATCTCAGGGGGCCGCATGAACACTGAAGCTTTCTTT. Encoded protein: CASSISGGRMNTEAFF.

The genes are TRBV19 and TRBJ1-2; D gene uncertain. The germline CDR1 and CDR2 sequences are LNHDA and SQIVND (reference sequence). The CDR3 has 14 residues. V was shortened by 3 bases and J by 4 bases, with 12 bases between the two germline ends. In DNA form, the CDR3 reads TGTGCCAGTAGTATCGGCTGGGCCTCCTATGGCTACACCTTC. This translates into CASSIGWASYGYTF.